This entry concerns a single T cell receptor (beta chain). The antigen remains undetermined. This entry comes from a study of OX40 agonist ivuxolimab in advanced cancers. Study summary: Patients with prior anti-PD-1, anti-PD-L1 or anti-CTLA-4 therapy were eligible; roughly 41% had some. General study points: Expansion of clones was among the lowest in partial responders at 0.1-3.0 mg/kg.

Clones were read by immunoSEQ multiplex PCR, and TCRdb kept only the in-frame ones, dropping some. The table lists some 14,000 clones, roughly nine tenths of them singletons. J gave up 5 bases and V 3 bases, and 7 bases lay outside the gene matches. This CDR3 is 14 amino acids long. Per the germline V gene, CDR1 is SGDLS and CDR2 is YYNGEE. The chain employs TRBV9 and TRBJ2-7, with 8 positions matching TRBD2. Sequenced material: CD4+ or CD8+ T cells sorted from blood, taken in a trial of the OX40 agonist ivuxolimab. This sequence originates from an adult with an advanced solid tumor such as melanoma, head and neck, liver or kidney cancer. CDR3 sequence reads: CASSASGGLNEQYF. As DNA, the CDR3 is TGTGCCAGCAGCGCCTCGGGGGGGCTCAACGAGCAGTACTTC.